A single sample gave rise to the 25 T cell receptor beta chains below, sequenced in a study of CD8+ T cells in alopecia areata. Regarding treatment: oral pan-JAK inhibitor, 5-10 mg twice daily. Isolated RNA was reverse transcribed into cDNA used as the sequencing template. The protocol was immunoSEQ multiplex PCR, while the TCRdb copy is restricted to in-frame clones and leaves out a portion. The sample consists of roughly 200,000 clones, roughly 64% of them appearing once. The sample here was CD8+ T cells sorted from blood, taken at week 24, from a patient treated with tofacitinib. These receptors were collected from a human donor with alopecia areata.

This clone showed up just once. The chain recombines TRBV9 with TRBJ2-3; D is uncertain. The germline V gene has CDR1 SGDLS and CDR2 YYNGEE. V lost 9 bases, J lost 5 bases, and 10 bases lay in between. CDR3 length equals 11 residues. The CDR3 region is CATDRGDTQYF. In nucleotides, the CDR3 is TGTGCCACCGATCGAGGAGATACGCAGTATTTT.

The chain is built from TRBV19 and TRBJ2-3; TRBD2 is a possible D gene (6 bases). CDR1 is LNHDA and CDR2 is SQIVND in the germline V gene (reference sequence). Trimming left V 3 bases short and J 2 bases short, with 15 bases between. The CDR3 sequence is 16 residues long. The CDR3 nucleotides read TGTGCCAGTAGTATCTTTAGCGGTGGATTCACAGATACGCAGTATTTT. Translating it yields CASSIFSGGFTDTQYF.

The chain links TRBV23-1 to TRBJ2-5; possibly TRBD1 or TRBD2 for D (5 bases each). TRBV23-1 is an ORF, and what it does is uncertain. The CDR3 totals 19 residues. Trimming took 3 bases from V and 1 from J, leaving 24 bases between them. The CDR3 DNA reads TGCGCCAGCAGTCAGTCCCCGGGACCAAGAACTACACGCCAAGAGACCCAGTACTTC. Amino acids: CASSQSPGPRTTRQETQYF.

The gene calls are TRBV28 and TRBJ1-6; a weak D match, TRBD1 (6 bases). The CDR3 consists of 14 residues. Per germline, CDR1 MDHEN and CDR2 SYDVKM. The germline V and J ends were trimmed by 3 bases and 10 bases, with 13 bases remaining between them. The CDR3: CASSFAGEGSPLHF. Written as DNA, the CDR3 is TGTGCCAGCAGTTTTGCAGGGGAAGGATCACCCCTCCACTTT.

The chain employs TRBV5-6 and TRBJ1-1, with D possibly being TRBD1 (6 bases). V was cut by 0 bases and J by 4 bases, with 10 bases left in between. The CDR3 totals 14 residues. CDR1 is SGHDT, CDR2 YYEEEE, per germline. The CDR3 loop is CASSLGGRGTEAFF. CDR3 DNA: TGTGCCAGCAGCTTGGGCGGCAGGGGCACTGAAGCTTTCTTT.

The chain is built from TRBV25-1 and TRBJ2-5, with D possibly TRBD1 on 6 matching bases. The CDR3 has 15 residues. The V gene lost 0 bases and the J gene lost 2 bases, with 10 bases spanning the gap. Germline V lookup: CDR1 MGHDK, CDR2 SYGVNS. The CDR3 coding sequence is TGTGCCAGCAGTGAATATTGGGGACAACAAGAGACCCAGTACTTC. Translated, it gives CASSEYWGQQETQYF.

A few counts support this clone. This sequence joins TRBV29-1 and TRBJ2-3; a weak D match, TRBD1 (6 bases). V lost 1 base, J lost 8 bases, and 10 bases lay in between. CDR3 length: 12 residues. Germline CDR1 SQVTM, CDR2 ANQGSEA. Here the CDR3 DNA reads TGCAGCGTTGAAGTGGGGGCCAGTACGCAGTATTTT. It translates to CSVEVGASTQYF.

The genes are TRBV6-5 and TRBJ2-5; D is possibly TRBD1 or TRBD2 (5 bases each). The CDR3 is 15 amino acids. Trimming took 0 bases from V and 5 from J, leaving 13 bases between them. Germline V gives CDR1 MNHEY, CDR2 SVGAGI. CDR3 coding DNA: TGTGCCAGCAGTTACTCGGGCAGGGCGGGCGAGACCCAGTACTTC. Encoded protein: CASSYSGRAGETQYF.

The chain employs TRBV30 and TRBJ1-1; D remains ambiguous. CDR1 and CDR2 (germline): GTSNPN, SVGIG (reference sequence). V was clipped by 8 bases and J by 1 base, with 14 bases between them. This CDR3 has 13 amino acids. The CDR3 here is CARRYPSNTEAFF. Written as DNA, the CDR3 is TGTGCCCGCCGCTACCCTTCGAACACTGAAGCTTTCTTT.

CDR3 in DNA: TGCGCCAGCAGCACGGGACAGCCTTATAATTCACCCCTCCACTTT. Translating it yields CASSTGQPYNSPLHF. The chain carries TRBV5-1 and TRBJ1-6, with TRBD1 matching 7 bases. The CDR3 runs 15 residues. Trimming at V came to 4 bases and at J to 4 bases, leaving 5 bases not matched to a gene. Germline-derived CDR1 and CDR2 are SGHRS and YFSETQ.

The chain's CDR3 is CASSGTAVTYEQYF. CDR3 in DNA: TGTGCCAGCAGTGGGACAGCCGTGACCTACGAGCAGTACTTC. The chain recombines TRBV27 with TRBJ2-7; 7 nucleotides align to TRBD1. The CDR3 covers 14 residues. The germline V gene encodes CDR1 MNHEY and CDR2 SMNVEV (reference sequence). After removal of 5 bases from V and 2 bases from J, the junction contained 6 bases not matched to a gene.

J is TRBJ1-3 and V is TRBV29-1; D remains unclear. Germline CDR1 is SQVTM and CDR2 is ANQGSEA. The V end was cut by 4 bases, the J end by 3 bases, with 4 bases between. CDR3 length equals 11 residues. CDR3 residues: CSVGDGNTIYF. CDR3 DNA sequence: TGCAGCGTTGGGGATGGAAACACCATATATTTT.

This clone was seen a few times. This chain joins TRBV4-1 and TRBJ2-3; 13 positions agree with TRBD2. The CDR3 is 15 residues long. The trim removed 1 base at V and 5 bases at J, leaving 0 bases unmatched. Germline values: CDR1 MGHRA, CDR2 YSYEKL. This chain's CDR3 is CASSQGTSGGDTQYF. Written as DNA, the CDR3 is TGCGCCAGCAGCCAAGGGACTAGCGGGGGAGATACGCAGTATTTT.

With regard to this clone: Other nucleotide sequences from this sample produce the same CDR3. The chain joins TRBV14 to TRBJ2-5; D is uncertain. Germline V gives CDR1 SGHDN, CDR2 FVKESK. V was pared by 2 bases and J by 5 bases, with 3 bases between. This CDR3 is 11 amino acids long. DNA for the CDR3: TGTGCCAGCAGCCAACGTGAGACCCAGTACTTC. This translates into CASSQRETQYF.

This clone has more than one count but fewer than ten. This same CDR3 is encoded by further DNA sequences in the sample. The CDR3 DNA reads TGTGCCTGGAGTGAGCAGGGGGAAAGCTATGGCTACACCTTC. Translating gives CAWSEQGESYGYTF. The chain employs TRBV30 and TRBJ1-2, with TRBD1 identical over 7 bases. From germline, CDR1 is GTSNPN and CDR2 SVGIG (reference sequence). The CDR3 has 14 amino acids. Germline trimming cut 1 base from V and 4 bases from J; bases unmatched to any gene: 6.

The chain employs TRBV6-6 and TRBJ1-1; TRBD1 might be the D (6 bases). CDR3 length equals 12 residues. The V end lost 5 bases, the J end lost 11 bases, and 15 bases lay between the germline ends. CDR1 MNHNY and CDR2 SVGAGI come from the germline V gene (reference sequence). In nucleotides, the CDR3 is TGTGCCAGCAGTAATAACAGGGTGAAGGCTTTCTTT. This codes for CASSNNRVKAFF.

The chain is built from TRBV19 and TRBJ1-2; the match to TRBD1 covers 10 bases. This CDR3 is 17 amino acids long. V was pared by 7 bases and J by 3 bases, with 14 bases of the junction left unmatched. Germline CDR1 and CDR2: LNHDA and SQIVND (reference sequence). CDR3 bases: TGTGCCAGTACTTTCCGGGACAGGGGCCTTCGGGACTATGGCTACACCTTC. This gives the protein CASTFRDRGLRDYGYTF. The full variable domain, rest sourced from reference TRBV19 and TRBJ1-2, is DGGITQSPKYLFRKEGQNVTLSCEQNLNHDAMYWYRQDPGQGLRLIYYSQIVNDFQKGDIAEGYSVSREKKESFPLTVTSAQKNPTAFYLCASTFRDRGLRDYGYTFGSGTRLTVV.

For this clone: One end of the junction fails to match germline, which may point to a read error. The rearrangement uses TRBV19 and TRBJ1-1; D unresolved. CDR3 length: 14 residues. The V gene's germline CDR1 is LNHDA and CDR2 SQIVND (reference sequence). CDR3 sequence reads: CASSIGQMNTEAFF. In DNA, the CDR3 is TGCGCCAGTAGTATAGGCCAGATGAACACTGAAGCTTTCTTT. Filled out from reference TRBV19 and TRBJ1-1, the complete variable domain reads DGGITQSPKYLFRKEGQNVTLSCEQNLNHDAMYWYRQDPGQGLRLIYYSQIVNDFQKGDIAEGYSVSREKKESFPLTVTSAQKNPTAFYLCASSIGQMNTEAFFGQGTRLTVV.

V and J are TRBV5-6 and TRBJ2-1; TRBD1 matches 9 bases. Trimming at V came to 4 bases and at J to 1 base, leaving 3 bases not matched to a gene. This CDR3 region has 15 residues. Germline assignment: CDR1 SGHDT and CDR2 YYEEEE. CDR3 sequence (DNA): TGTGCCAGCAGCCTAGGGACAGGGTCCTACAATGAGCAGTTCTTC. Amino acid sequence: CASSLGTGSYNEQFF.

CDR3 sequence (DNA): TGTGCCAGCAGTTTATTCTCAGGGAATAACTATGGCTACACCTTC. Protein: CASSLFSGNNYGYTF. This chain links TRBV27 with TRBJ1-2; TRBD1 is a possible D gene (5 bases). Germline lookup yields CDR1 MNHEY and CDR2 SMNVEV (reference sequence). Trimming took off 1 base at V and 1 base at J, with 10 bases between the two ends. This CDR3 contains 15 residues.

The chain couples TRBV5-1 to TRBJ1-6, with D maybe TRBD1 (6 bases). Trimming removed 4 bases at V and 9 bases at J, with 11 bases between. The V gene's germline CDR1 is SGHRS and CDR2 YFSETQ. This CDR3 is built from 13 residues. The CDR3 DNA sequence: TGCGCCAGCAGCGATCAGGGGCCTTCACCCCTCCACTTT. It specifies CASSDQGPSPLHF.

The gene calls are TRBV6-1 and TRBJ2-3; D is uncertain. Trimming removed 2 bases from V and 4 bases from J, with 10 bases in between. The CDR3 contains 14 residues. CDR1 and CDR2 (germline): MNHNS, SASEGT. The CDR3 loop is CASSELPWADTQYF. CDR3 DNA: TGTGCCAGCAGTGAACTGCCGTGGGCAGATACGCAGTATTTT.

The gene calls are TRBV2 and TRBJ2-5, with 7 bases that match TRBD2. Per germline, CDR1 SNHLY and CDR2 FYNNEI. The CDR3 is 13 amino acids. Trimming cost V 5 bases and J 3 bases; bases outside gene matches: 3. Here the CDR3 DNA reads TGTGCCAGCAGTCTAGCGGTCGAAGAGACCCAGTACTTC. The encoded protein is CASSLAVEETQYF.

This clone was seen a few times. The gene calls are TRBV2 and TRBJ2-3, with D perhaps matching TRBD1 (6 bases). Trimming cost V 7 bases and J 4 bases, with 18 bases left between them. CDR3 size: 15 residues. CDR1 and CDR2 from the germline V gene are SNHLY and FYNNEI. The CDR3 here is CASIEGDAGADTQYF. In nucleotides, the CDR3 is TGTGCCAGCATCGAGGGGGATGCCGGGGCAGATACGCAGTATTTT. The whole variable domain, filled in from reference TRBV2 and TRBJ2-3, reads EPEVTQTPSHQVTQMGQEVILRCVPISNHLYFYWYRQILGQKVEFLVSFYNNEISEKSEIFDDQFSVERPDGSNFTLKIRSTKLEDSAMYFCASIEGDAGADTQYFGPGTRLTVL.

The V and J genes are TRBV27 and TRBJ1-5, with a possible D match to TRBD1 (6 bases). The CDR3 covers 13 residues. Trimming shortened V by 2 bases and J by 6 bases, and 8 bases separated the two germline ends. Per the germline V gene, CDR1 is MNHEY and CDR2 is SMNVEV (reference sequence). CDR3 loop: CASSLVQGQPQHF. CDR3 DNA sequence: TGTGCCAGCAGTTTAGTACAGGGTCAGCCCCAGCATTTT.